A selection of T cell receptor beta chains follows, all from one sample in a study of CD8+ T cells in alopecia areata. Sequenced by immunoSEQ multiplex PCR; TCRdb stores in-frame clones only, minus some. The sample gives roughly 150,000 clones, around 55% of which show up once; about 4.3% is in the top ten. Input material: CD4+ T cells sorted from blood. All receptors come from a human donor in good health. Each CDR3 is given with its conserved first and last residue. The D gene is left open where the match is weak. Rows may omit the clone size; those that give it use once, few, many or a size class.

V	D	J	size	CDR3	DNA
TRBV7-2	TRBD2	TRBJ2-1	-	CASSLGLASYNEQFF	TGTGCCAGCAGCTTAGGACTAGCGAGTTACAATGAGCAGTTCTTC
TRBV6-6	-	TRBJ1-5	few	CAISDLAGSNQPQHF	TGTGCCATTAGCGACCTAGCGGGTAGCAATCAGCCCCAGCATTTT
TRBV30	TRBD1	TRBJ1-5	-	CAWSAQGQGPNQPQHF	TGTGCCTGGAGTGCCCAGGGACAGGGGCCCAATCAGCCCCAGCATTTT
TRBV6-1	-	TRBJ1-1	-	CASSEAHRINTEAFF	TGTGCCAGCAGTGAAGCGCACAGGATTAACACTGAAGCTTTCTTT
TRBV29-1	-	TRBJ1-1	-	CSAKTNTEAFF	TGCAGCGCAAAGACGAACACTGAAGCTTTCTTT
TRBV28	TRBD1	TRBJ2-7	-	CASSSGTGGYEQYF	TGTGCCAGCAGTTCCGGGACAGGGGGCTACGAGCAGTACTTC
TRBV30	-	TRBJ1-2	-	CAWSVQGGYTF	TGTGCCTGGAGTGTACAAGGTGGCTACACCTTC
TRBV6-1	-	TRBJ2-7	few	CASSEWGLAPSYEQYF	TGTGCCAGCAGTGAATGGGGTCTAGCCCCGTCCTACGAGCAGTACTTC
TRBV7-2	-	TRBJ2-3	-	CASRSANRRTSTDTQYF	TGTGCCAGCAGATCTGCTAATAGAAGAACTAGCACAGATACGCAGTATTTT
TRBV19	-	TRBJ2-2	-	CASSPTRILRTGELFF	TGTGCCAGTAGTCCGACCCGTATCCTGCGCACCGGGGAGCTGTTTTTT
TRBV30	-	TRBJ1-5	-	CAWSRGYSNQPQHF	TGTGCCTGGAGTAGGGGGTATAGCAATCAGCCCCAGCATTTT
TRBV5-1	TRBD1	TRBJ1-2	-	CASRPDRANGYTF	TGCGCCAGCAGACCCGACAGGGCCAATGGCTACACCTTC
TRBV27	-	TRBJ2-7	-	CASSFLGDEQYF	TGTGCCAGCAGTTTCCTCGGCGACGAGCAGTACTTC
TRBV7-9	-	TRBJ1-2	few	CAGGQGRGYTF	TGTGCCGGGGGCCAAGGACGCGGCTACACCTTC
TRBV25-1	TRBD1	TRBJ1-2	-	CASSADRGELYGYTF	TGTGCCAGCAGTGCGGACAGGGGAGAACTCTATGGCTACACCTTC
TRBV5-1	-	TRBJ1-1	-	CASSLEGRPEAFF	TGCGCCAGCAGCTTGGAGGGAAGGCCTGAAGCTTTCTTT
TRBV28	-	TRBJ1-2	few	CASVTALWSYVGGYTF	TGTGCCAGCGTAACCGCCCTTTGGTCCTACGTAGGAGGCTACACCTTC
TRBV29-1	TRBD2	TRBJ2-1	-	CSVDKTSGLGSNNEQFF	TGCAGCGTCGATAAGACTAGCGGTCTCGGAAGCAACAATGAGCAGTTCTTC
TRBV29-1	-	TRBJ2-7	few	CSARTNTYEQYF	TGCAGCGCAAGGACGAATACCTACGAGCAGTACTTC
TRBV29-1	TRBD2	TRBJ2-1	-	CSVFLLANEQFF	TGCAGCGTCTTCTTACTAGCGAATGAGCAGTTCTTC
TRBV11-2	-	TRBJ2-5	-	CASSLEPITPRTQYF	TGTGCCAGCAGCTTGGAGCCCATCACACCCAGGACCCAGTACTTC
TRBV29-1	-	TRBJ2-1	-	CSAGQHNEQFF	TGCAGCGCTGGACAACACAATGAGCAGTTCTTC
TRBV18	-	TRBJ1-1	few	CASSRKVEAFF	TGTGCCAGCTCACGGAAAGTTGAAGCTTTCTTT
TRBV7-2	-	TRBJ2-2	-	CASSLARRAGELFF	TGTGCCAGCAGCTTAGCGCGGAGGGCCGGGGAGCTGTTTTTT
TRBV25-1	TRBD1	TRBJ2-2	-	CASSKTGGIGELFF	TGTGCCAGCAGCAAGACAGGGGGGATCGGGGAGCTGTTTTTT
TRBV29-1	-	TRBJ1-1	few	CSGSWNTEAFF	TGCAGCGGGAGTTGGAACACTGAAGCTTTCTTT
TRBV30	TRBD2	TRBJ2-3	-	CAWSRAGGPRDTQYF	TGTGCCTGGAGTCGGGCGGGAGGGCCGAGAGATACGCAGTATTTT
TRBV29-1	-	TRBJ1-1	-	CSVSRMNTEAFF	TGCAGCGTCTCCAGGATGAACACTGAAGCTTTCTTT
TRBV14	-	TRBJ1-2	few	CASSQGRTREGGYTF	TGTGCCAGCAGCCAAGGCCGGACCCGAGAGGGGGGCTACACCTTC
TRBV2	-	TRBJ2-6	-	CASGEASGANVLTF	TGTGCCAGCGGGGAAGCTTCTGGGGCCAACGTCCTGACTTTC
TRBV6-6	TRBD1	TRBJ1-5	-	CASRRRDRDQPQHF	TGTGCCAGCAGGAGAAGGGACAGGGACCAGCCCCAGCATTTT
TRBV5-1	TRBD1	TRBJ2-5	once	CASSLRDSRQETQYF	TGCGCCAGCAGCTTGAGGGACAGCAGGCAAGAGACCCAGTACTTC
TRBV7-2	-	TRBJ2-1	-	CASSSGNNEQFF	TGTGCCAGCAGTTCGGGGAACAATGAGCAGTTCTTC
TRBV18	TRBD1	TRBJ2-6	-	CASSAGTGSGANVLTF	TGTGCCAGCTCAGCCGGGACAGGGTCTGGGGCCAACGTCCTGACTTTC
TRBV4-2	-	TRBJ2-7	-	CASSQDLGGTAYEQYF	TGTGCCAGCAGCCAAGATCTTGGCGGGACCGCCTACGAGCAGTACTTC
TRBV2	-	TRBJ2-1	-	CASSDYSDEQFF	TGTGCCAGCAGTGATTACAGCGATGAGCAGTTCTTC
TRBV4-2	TRBD2	TRBJ2-5	many	CASSPTTSGRGKETQYF	TGTGCCAGCAGCCCGACGACTAGCGGGAGGGGGAAAGAGACCCAGTACTTC
TRBV28	-	TRBJ2-7	-	CASSLGLGQYF	TGTGCCAGCAGTCTTGGCCTCGGGCAGTACTTC
TRBV6-5	-	TRBJ2-5	-	CASSSGANQETQYF	TGTGCCAGCAGTTCGGGGGCGAACCAAGAGACCCAGTACTTC
TRBV7-9	-	TRBJ2-2	few	CASSLRPPGIANTGELFF	TGTGCCAGCAGCTTAAGGCCGCCGGGGATCGCGAACACCGGGGAGCTGTTTTTT
TRBV30	-	TRBJ1-1	-	CAWSVSGGTEAFF	TGTGCCTGGAGTGTAAGCGGAGGCACTGAAGCTTTCTTT
TRBV30	TRBD1	TRBJ2-3	-	CAWTRGLDTQYF	TGTGCCTGGACCAGGGGGTTAGATACGCAGTATTTT
TRBV2	-	TRBJ1-2	few	CASSPRSGMHGYTF	TGTGCCAGCAGCCCGAGGTCGGGGATGCATGGCTACACCTTC
TRBV30	-	TRBJ1-5	-	CAWSLASNQPQHF	TGTGCCTGGAGTTTGGCTAGCAATCAGCCCCAGCATTTT
TRBV2	-	TRBJ1-1	once	CASREGRQNTEAFF	TGTGCCAGCAGGGAAGGACGTCAGAACACTGAAGCTTTCTTT
TRBV27	-	TRBJ1-5	-	CASSLGGHQGPQHF	TGTGCCAGCAGTTTGGGGGGCCACCAGGGACCCCAGCATTTT
TRBV6-1	TRBD1	TRBJ2-3	once	CASSVRGTTDTQYF	TGTGCCAGCAGTGTCAGGGGGACCACAGATACGCAGTATTTT
TRBV7-6	TRBD2	TRBJ2-3	-	CASSSQGSGLVADTQYF	TGTGCCAGCAGCTCCCAGGGGTCGGGACTAGTGGCCGATACGCAGTATTTT
TRBV20-1	TRBD2	TRBJ2-1	-	CSAHGTTRQVF	TGCAGTGCTCACGGGACTACCAGACAAGTCTTC
TRBV28	-	TRBJ1-5	-	CASSLRGASNQPQHF	TGTGCCAGCAGTTTACGGGGGGCTAGCAATCAGCCCCAGCATTTT
TRBV4-1	TRBD2	TRBJ2-1	-	CASSPGLAGGHNEQFF	TGCGCCAGCAGCCCAGGACTAGCGGGAGGCCACAATGAGCAGTTCTTC
TRBV30	-	TRBJ2-5	-	CAWDNSFQETQYF	TGTGCCTGGGACAATAGCTTCCAAGAGACCCAGTACTTC
TRBV19	-	TRBJ2-2	-	CASSSSANTGELFF	TGTGCCAGTAGTTCTAGCGCGAACACCGGGGAGCTGTTTTTT
TRBV28	-	TRBJ2-1	-	CASRDRGGVHEQFF	TGTGCCAGCCGAGACAGAGGCGGGGTCCATGAGCAGTTCTTC
TRBV27	-	TRBJ1-4	-	CASSSRQEANEKLFF	TGTGCCAGCAGTTCAAGACAGGAGGCTAATGAAAAACTGTTTTTT
TRBV30	-	TRBJ1-1	few	CACSRGSTEAFF	TGTGCCTGCAGTAGGGGTTCCACTGAAGCTTTCTTT
TRBV5-1	-	TRBJ2-2	once	CASSLLGTPGELFF	TGCGCCAGCAGCCTCCTAGGGACACCCGGGGAGCTGTTTTTT
TRBV5-1	-	TRBJ2-6	-	CASSAGSGANVLTF	TGCGCCAGCTCGGCGGGGTCCGGGGCCAACGTCCTGACTTTC